This T cell receptor (beta chain) was documented in a study of shared clonotypes between healthy human individuals (dated by TCRdb to about 2020). Turning to the overall study: The cohort included a few men and a couple of women between 18 and 49 years of age. To estimate repertoire size and how much clonotypes are shared between individuals, the study performed deep sequencing of blood TCR repertoires from roughly five healthy adults. Per donor, leukapheresis produced somewhere between about 0.94 and 8.9 billion PBMCs. To increase sequencing depth and limit assay-specific biases, TCR repertoire library preparation and sequencing were carried out by different laboratories using diverse techniques. For each donor, CD4 naive and CD4 memory were each given three plates, CD8 naive was given two plates, and CD8 memory was given one plate.

TCR CDR3 regions were amplified from genomic DNA by multiplex PCR using the deep immunoSEQ assay. Extracted genomic DNA from each cell subset was spread evenly across all wells of several immunoSEQ 96-well plates, with each plate serving as a replicate. For sorted subsets, each replicate PCR was loaded with approximately 200 ng genomic DNA, equivalent to 30,000 or so T cell genomes. Purified libraries were measured with a Qubit 3.0 fluorometer, size-checked on a Bioanalyzer 2100, and measured again with the KAPA Library Quantification kit. Every immunoSEQ 96-well plate was sequenced on a separate single-read 150-cycle Illumina NextSeq 550 flow cell. Regarding the original processing steps: Because the immunoSEQ output held only junctional sequences and lacked quality scores, the filtering could not match the filtering applied to full-length reads. Sequences were annotated with PyIR, a Python wrapper for IgBLAST v1.9, using IMGT germline references to assign V/J genes and CDR3. Any read was removed if the V/J assignment was weak (E-value above 1e-6), the CDR3 was missing, or the read contained stop codons, out-of-frame junctions, or ambiguous translated residues. V3J clonotypes were defined by identical inferred V gene, J gene, and CDR3 amino acid sequence. The percentage overlap between two repertoires was calculated by dividing the number of shared unique clonotypes by the size of the smaller repertoire. Richness of each repertoire was evaluated using RTK rarefaction, the Chao1 estimator, and Recon v2.1 estimates of unobserved clonotypes. OLGA was used to compute generation probabilities for all TCRbeta clonotypes that the gDNA method yielded from a few donors. Here the immuneACCESS table is served through TCRdb, limited to in-frame sequences with V and J called. Missing clones are a known gap in these copies; in checked studies unresolved V genes cover under half, and the rest lacks a known reason. That table furnishes V, J and clone size, whereas the DNA furnished D and trimming. This sample gives fewer than 3 million clones in total; 92% of them show up just once. The top ten clonotypes cover roughly 0.34% of the sample.

From the cysteine up to the phenylalanine, the CDR3 has a length of 13 residues. Of the read, only the CDR3 DNA is kept; its 39 bases are in frame from base 1. After removal of 4 bases from V and 4 bases from J, the junction retains 2 bases not matched to a gene. The germline V gene specifies SGHDT as CDR1 and YYEEEE as CDR2. What the study reported, not specific to this receptor: Sampling was restricted to blood, and TCR repertoires in tissues likely differ from the TCR repertoires found in blood. Because the study included only a small number of donors, the genetic and exposure-history diversity represented was limited. Based on pairwise subsampling, the degree of clonotype sharing among donors was expected to be affected by sequencing depth. Larger estimated clonotype richness was generally found for naive subsets than for memory subsets. About 5% of naive CD4, roughly 3.6% of naive CD8, 2.3% of memory CD4, and less than 0.45% of memory CD8 clonotypes were shared across a few donors. Rarefaction of sorted-subset datasets indicated incomplete sequencing despite the large sequencing depth. Compared with non-shared clonotypes, clonotypes shared by all four sorted-subset donors had higher generation probabilities.

Healthy HIV-negative adults with no recently reported acute infections or vaccinations were included as donors. Only Caucasian adults living in Nashville, Tennessee, USA were represented among the donors. CD4+ T cells were enriched by magnetic negative selection; naive cells were then positively selected on CD45RA, and the negative fraction formed the memory subset. Blood was obtained by leukapheresis, after which PBMCs were separated by Ficoll-Histopaque density gradient centrifugation and cryopreserved in liquid nitrogen vapor phase. Purity and quantity of every magnetically sorted T cell population were checked by analytical flow cytometry. Genomic DNA was isolated from every sorted fraction and measured by UV absorbance on a Nanodrop 2000c. This clone came up a few times. It has no known antigen specificity. No base-level quality is on record; no much larger clone is a single base apart. Other DNA sequences from this sample encode an identical CDR3 as well.

The sample taken for sequencing was naive CD4+ T cells from PBMCs. In the paper's terms, the cell subset or site label means: CD45RA+ positively selected. The sequence came from a man between 18 and 35 years old in good health. Some clones in this sample may be carry-over from other donors' samples. The chain links TRBV5-6 with TRBJ1-1, with 9 bases in between that match TRBD1. The base sequence is TGTGCCAGCAGCCTGGACAGGGGCACTGAAGCTTTCTTT. This is translated as CASSLDRGTEAFF.